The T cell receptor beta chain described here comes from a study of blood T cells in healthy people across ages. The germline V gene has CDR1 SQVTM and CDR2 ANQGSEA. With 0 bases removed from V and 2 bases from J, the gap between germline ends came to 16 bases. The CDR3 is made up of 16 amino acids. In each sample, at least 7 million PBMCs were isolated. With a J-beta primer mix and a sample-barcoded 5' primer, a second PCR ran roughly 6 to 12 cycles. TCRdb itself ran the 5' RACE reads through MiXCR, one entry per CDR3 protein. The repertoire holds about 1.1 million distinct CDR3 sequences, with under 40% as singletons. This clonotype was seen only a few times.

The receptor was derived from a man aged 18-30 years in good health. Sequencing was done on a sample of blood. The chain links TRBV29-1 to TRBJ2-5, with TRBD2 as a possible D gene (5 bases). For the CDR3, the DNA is TGCAGCGTTGAAGATCCAGGAGGACGGAAACAAGAGACCCAGTACTTC. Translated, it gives CSVEDPGGRKQETQYF.